The rows below give T cell receptor beta chains drawn from one sample of a study of T cell repertoires in cytomegalovirus infection. TCRdb independently ran MiXCR on the reads; one entry per CDR3 protein. The sample carries approximately 71,000 distinct CDR3 sequences, roughly 20% recorded once. For these TCRs, the target antigens are not known. This specimen consisted of CD8+ T cells from cultured PBMCs, obtained from culture after CMV antigen stimulation. The receptors stem from a human donor in good health (CMV status not recorded). Some clones in this sample may be carry-over from other donors' samples. Both conserved end residues are part of each CDR3.

J gene: TRBJ2-1
V gene: TRBV6-2/TRBV6-3
CDR3 protein: CASSYAGTGVSNEQFF

J gene: TRBJ1-6
V gene: TRBV5-1
CDR3 protein: CASSLTGQGYNSPLHF

J gene: TRBJ2-7
V gene: TRBV7-8
CDR3 protein: CASSLGDSIGHEQYF

J gene: TRBJ1-3
V gene: TRBV4-1
CDR3 protein: CASSLDFYTIYF

J gene: TRBJ1-4
V gene: TRBV6-8
CDR3 protein: CASSYLTGTGGIGANEKLFF

J gene: TRBJ1-2
V gene: TRBV7-2
CDR3 protein: CASSAYRDGGYGYTF

J gene: TRBJ2-1
V gene: TRBV6-5
CDR3 protein: CASRLTGSPVLSSYNEQFF

J gene: TRBJ2-7
V gene: TRBV12-3/TRBV12-4
CDR3 protein: CASSFSGEQYF

J gene: TRBJ2-1
V gene: TRBV7-2
CDR3 protein: CASSHSGGAYNEQFF

J gene: TRBJ2-7
V gene: TRBV4-1
CDR3 protein: CASSYDPGTTYEQYF

J gene: TRBJ2-5
V gene: TRBV7-7
CDR3 protein: CASSGQGAWGETQYF

J gene: TRBJ2-2
V gene: TRBV10-3
CDR3 protein: CAISAELQSTGELFF

J gene: TRBJ1-1
V gene: TRBV7-2
CDR3 protein: CASSLTSPRARGRRTEAFF

J gene: TRBJ1-2
V gene: TRBV4-1
CDR3 protein: CASSHISEGGSNYGYTF

J gene: TRBJ1-5
V gene: TRBV12-3/TRBV12-4
CDR3 protein: CASSPSGGQPQHF

J gene: TRBJ2-5
V gene: TRBV7-9
CDR3 protein: CASSPPSRNRQETQYF

J gene: TRBJ1-2
V gene: TRBV7-2
CDR3 protein: CASSLPGPNYGYTF

J gene: TRBJ1-5
V gene: TRBV27
CDR3 protein: CASSSGSSNQPQHF

J gene: TRBJ2-6
V gene: TRBV6-2/TRBV6-3
CDR3 protein: CASSYEGSGANVLTF

J gene: TRBJ2-3
V gene: TRBV7-2
CDR3 protein: CASSIGLAGGGSTDTQYF

J gene: TRBJ2-3
V gene: TRBV4-1
CDR3 protein: CSSSLRTDSTDTQYF

J gene: TRBJ2-5
V gene: TRBV27
CDR3 protein: CASSFSGGSQETQYF

J gene: TRBJ2-5
V gene: TRBV4-1
CDR3 protein: CASSQVVKRGQETQYF

J gene: TRBJ1-2
V gene: TRBV4-1
CDR3 protein: CASSGGNNYGYTF

J gene: TRBJ2-3
V gene: TRBV12-3/TRBV12-4
CDR3 protein: CASSGAAADTQYF

J gene: TRBJ2-1
V gene: TRBV7-9
CDR3 protein: CASSLRAAGGPYNEQFF

J gene: TRBJ2-1
V gene: TRBV7-2
CDR3 protein: CAGGGGSYNEQFF

J gene: TRBJ1-2
V gene: TRBV12-3/TRBV12-4
CDR3 protein: CASRGQGSAYGYTF

J gene: TRBJ2-7
V gene: TRBV7-2
CDR3 protein: CASSFQGAIDNEQYF

J gene: TRBJ1-5
V gene: TRBV4-1
CDR3 protein: CASSQYTGTGHQPQHF

J gene: TRBJ2-1
V gene: TRBV3-1
CDR3 protein: CASSQGGGAVYNEQFF

J gene: TRBJ2-6
V gene: TRBV7-8
CDR3 protein: CASSSAGMDGANVLTF

J gene: TRBJ2-1
V gene: TRBV4-3
CDR3 protein: CASSHAPARSKDNEQFF

J gene: TRBJ1-1
V gene: TRBV10-3
CDR3 protein: CAISGPGLNTEAFF

J gene: TRBJ2-3
V gene: TRBV6-5
CDR3 protein: CASSTNRDTQYF

J gene: TRBJ2-3
V gene: TRBV11-3
CDR3 protein: CASSPGPDTQYF

J gene: TRBJ1-1
V gene: TRBV2
CDR3 protein: CASRGRENTEAFF

J gene: TRBJ2-5
V gene: TRBV6-6
CDR3 protein: CASSYEPSGGAETQYF

J gene: TRBJ2-3
V gene: TRBV27
CDR3 protein: CASSSLRADTQYF

J gene: TRBJ2-7
V gene: TRBV2
CDR3 protein: CASSELTDSSYEQYF

J gene: TRBJ2-1
V gene: TRBV6-2/TRBV6-3
CDR3 protein: CASSIPGRGVEQFF

J gene: TRBJ1-5
V gene: TRBV20-1
CDR3 protein: CSALPGASNQPQHF